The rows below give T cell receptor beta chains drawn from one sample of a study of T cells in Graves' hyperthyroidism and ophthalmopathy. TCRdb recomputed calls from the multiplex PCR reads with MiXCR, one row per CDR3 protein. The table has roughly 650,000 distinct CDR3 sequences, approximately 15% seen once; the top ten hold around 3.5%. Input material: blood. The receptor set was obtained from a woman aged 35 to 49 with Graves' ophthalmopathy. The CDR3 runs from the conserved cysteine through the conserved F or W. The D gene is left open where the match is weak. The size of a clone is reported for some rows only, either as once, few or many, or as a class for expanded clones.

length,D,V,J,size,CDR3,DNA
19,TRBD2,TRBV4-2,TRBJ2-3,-,CASSQAGTSGRSFADTQYF,TGTGCCAGCAGCCAAGCGGGGACTAGCGGGAGGTCATTTGCAGATACGCAGTATTTT
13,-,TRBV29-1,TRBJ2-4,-,CSAREGTKNIQYF,TGCAGTGCTCGTGAGGGGACCAAAAACATTCAGTACTTC
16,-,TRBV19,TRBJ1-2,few,CASKGTRTAGNYGYTF,TGTGCCAGTAAGGGAACGAGAACAGCCGGTAACTATGGCTACACCTTC
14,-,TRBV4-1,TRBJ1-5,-,CASSQPTERVAQHF,TGCGCCAGCAGCCAGCCGACGGAAAGGGTCGCTCAGCATTTT
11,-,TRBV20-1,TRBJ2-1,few,CSAGHNTMGFF,TGCAGTGCAGGGCACAACACAATGGGGTTCTTC
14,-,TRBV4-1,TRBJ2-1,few,CASSQEGGRNEQFF,TGCGCCAGCAGCCAAGAGGGGGGAAGGAATGAGCAGTTCTTC
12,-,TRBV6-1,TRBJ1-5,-,CASTALGGPQHF,TGTGCCAGCACCGCCCTTGGGGGGCCCCAGCATTTT
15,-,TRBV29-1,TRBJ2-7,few,CSVLRSDPRGLEQYF,TGCAGCGTTCTCAGGTCGGACCCCAGGGGTCTCGAGCAGTACTTC
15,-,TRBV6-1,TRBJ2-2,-,CASSEKGAPTGELFF,TGTGCCAGCAGTGAAAAGGGTGCCCCCACCGGGGAGCTGTTTTTT
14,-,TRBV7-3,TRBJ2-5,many,CASSLGFGQETQYF,TGTGCCAGCAGCCTCGGTTTTGGGCAAGAGACCCAGTACTTC
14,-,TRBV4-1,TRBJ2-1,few,CASSLNYGYNEQFF,TGCGCCAGCAGCTTAAACTACGGCTACAATGAGCAGTTCTTC
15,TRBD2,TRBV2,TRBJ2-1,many,CASSEPSGGYNEQFF,TGTGCCAGCAGTGAACCTAGCGGGGGATACAATGAGCAGTTCTTC
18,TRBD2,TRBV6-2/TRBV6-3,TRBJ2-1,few,CASSYSLRLAGALNEQFF,TGTGCCAGCAGTTACTCCCTTAGGCTAGCGGGGGCCCTCAATGAGCAGTTCTTC
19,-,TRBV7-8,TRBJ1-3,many,CASSSGRVPRYKDGNTIYF,TGTGCCAGCAGCTCAGGGCGAGTGCCTCGCTACAAGGATGGAAACACCATATATTTT
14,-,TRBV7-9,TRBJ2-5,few,CASSSPYQGLTQYF,TGTGCCAGCAGTTCTCCGTATCAGGGTCTGACCCAGTACTTC
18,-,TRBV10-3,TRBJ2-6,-,CAISESQGWRRGANVLTF,TGTGCCATCAGTGAGTCGCAGGGTTGGCGTCGGGGGGCCAACGTCCTGACTTTC
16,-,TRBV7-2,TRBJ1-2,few,CASSPLLGRGSYGYTF,TGTGCCAGCAGCCCCCTACTCGGACGGGGGAGCTATGGCTACACCTTC
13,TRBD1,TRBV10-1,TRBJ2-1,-,CASSADRVGEQFF,TGCGCCAGCAGTGCGGACAGGGTGGGTGAGCAGTTCTTC
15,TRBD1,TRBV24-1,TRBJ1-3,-,CATSDSRQGRNTIYF,TGTGCCACCAGTGACTCTCGACAGGGGAGAAACACCATATATTTT
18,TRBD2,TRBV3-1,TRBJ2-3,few,CASSQWGFGTSGTDTQYF,TGTGCCAGCAGCCAGTGGGGTTTTGGAACTAGCGGCACAGATACGCAGTATTTT
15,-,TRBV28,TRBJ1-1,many,CASSPPGPWNTEAFF,TGTGCCAGCAGTCCTCCCGGCCCCTGGAACACTGAAGCTTTCTTT
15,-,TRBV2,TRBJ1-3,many,CASSLDGSSGNTIYF,TGTGCCAGCAGCCTGGACGGAAGCTCTGGAAACACCATATATTTT
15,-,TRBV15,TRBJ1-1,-,CATSRGVGGNTEAFF,TGTGCCACCAGCAGAGGAGTAGGGGGAAACACTGAAGCTTTCTTT
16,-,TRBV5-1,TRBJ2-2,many,CASSLALDSYTGELFF,TGCGCCAGCAGCTTGGCCCTTGACAGCTACACCGGGGAGCTGTTTTTT
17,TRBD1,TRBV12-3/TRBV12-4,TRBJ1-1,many,CASSRGDRGIFNTEAFF,TGTGCCAGCAGCCGGGGGGACAGGGGCATTTTCAACACTGAAGCTTTCTTT
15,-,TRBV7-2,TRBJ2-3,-,CASSIGPSATDTQYF,TGTGCCAGCAGCATCGGGCCCTCTGCCACAGATACGCAGTATTTT
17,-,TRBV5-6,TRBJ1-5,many,CASSLGGSLYSNQPQHF,TGTGCCAGCAGCCTAGGTGGTTCGCTTTATAGCAATCAGCCCCAGCATTTT
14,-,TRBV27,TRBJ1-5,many,CASRSGNSNQPQHF,TGTGCCAGCAGATCGGGGAATAGCAATCAGCCCCAGCATTTT
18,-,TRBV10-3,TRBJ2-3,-,CAISESRGGDGSTDTQYF,TGTGCCATCAGTGAGTCGAGAGGGGGTGACGGCAGCACAGATACGCAGTATTTT
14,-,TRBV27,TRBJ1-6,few,CASSLNPYNSPLHF,TGTGCCAGCAGTTTAAACCCCTATAATTCACCCCTCCACTTT
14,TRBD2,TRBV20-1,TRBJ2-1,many,CSVSTSGVTNEQFF,TGCAGTGTGTCGACTAGCGGGGTCACTAATGAGCAGTTCTTC
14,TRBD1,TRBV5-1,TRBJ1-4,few,CASRAGQGAQKLFF,TGCGCCAGCAGAGCTGGACAGGGGGCGCAAAAACTGTTTTTT
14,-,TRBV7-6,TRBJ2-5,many,CASSSPAGQQTQYF,TGTGCCAGCAGCTCGCCAGCGGGACAGCAGACCCAGTACTTC
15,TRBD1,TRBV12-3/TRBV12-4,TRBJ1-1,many,CASSLEPGQSSQAFF,TGTGCCAGCAGTCTAGAACCGGGACAGTCCAGCCAAGCTTTCTTT
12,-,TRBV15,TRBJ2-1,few,CATRAQGGEQFF,TGTGCCACCAGAGCACAGGGAGGTGAGCAGTTCTTC